Listed below are T cell receptor beta chains from one sample, sequenced in a study of cytomegalovirus exposure and HLA in healthy donors. Data came from immunoSEQ multiplex PCR; TCRdb stores just in-frame clones and leaves some out. The table includes about 120,000 clones, over 80% detected once. The material sequenced was PBMCs. These receptor sequences come from a man under 40 in good health and CMV-seronegative. Both conserved end residues are part of each CDR3. D genes are given only for firm matches. Size values are once, few and many counts, or a class for expanded clones, and some rows have none.

d_gene | abundance | j_gene | v_gene | CDR3nt | CDR3aa
NA | NA | TRBJ1-2 | TRBV11-2 | TGTGCCAGCAGCTCGCACTCCCAGGGATCTGACTATGGCTACACCTTC | CASSSHSQGSDYGYTF
NA | NA | TRBJ1-2 | TRBV6-6 | TGTGCCACCTTGGAGGTTTATGGCTACACCTTC | CATLEVYGYTF
TRBD1 | NA | TRBJ1-2 | TRBV9 | TGTGCCAGCAGCGTAGATGAGGGGGCGCAAATCTATGGCTACACCTTC | CASSVDEGAQIYGYTF
NA | once | TRBJ2-2 | TRBV7-7 | TGTGCCAGCAGCTATGCCGGGAACGTCGGGGAGCTGTTTTTT | CASSYAGNVGELFF
TRBD2 | NA | TRBJ2-1 | TRBV27 | TGTGCCAGCAGTTTTGGGGACGCGGGGGAGCGGCAGTTCTTC | CASSFGDAGERQFF
NA | NA | TRBJ1-1 | TRBV6-1 | TGTGCCAGCGGGAGGGTATGGAACACTGAAGCTTTCTTT | CASGRVWNTEAFF
NA | NA | TRBJ2-7 | TRBV9 | TGTGCCAGCAGCGTAGCCCCAGGGATCTACGAGCAGTACTTC | CASSVAPGIYEQYF
NA | few | TRBJ1-1 | TRBV5-1 | TGCGCCAGCAGCTTCGGAAGTCTGGGGGGAACTGAAGCTTTCTTT | CASSFGSLGGTEAFF
TRBD2 | few | TRBJ2-3 | TRBV30 | TGTGCCTGGACTAGCGGAGATACGCAGTATTTT | CAWTSGDTQYF
TRBD2 | NA | TRBJ2-1 | TRBV6-1 | TGTGCCAGCAGTGCGTTAGCGGGGGGGCCAGATGAGCAGTTCTTC | CASSALAGGPDEQFF
TRBD2 | NA | TRBJ2-3 | TRBV5-8 | TGTGCCAGCAGCCCCGGACTAGCGGGGGGCCGTATCAGCACAGATACGCAGTATTTT | CASSPGLAGGRISTDTQYF
NA | NA | TRBJ2-3 | TRBV9 | TGTGCCAGCAGCGATGGGCATCTTAGAGATACGCAGTATTTT | CASSDGHLRDTQYF
NA | NA | TRBJ1-5 | TRBV6-1 | TGTGCCAGCAGTGAGGCTAGCCCGCAGCATTTT | CASSEASPQHF
NA | NA | TRBJ1-2 | TRBV5-6 | TGTGCCAGCAGAACGGACAGAGAATTCTATGGCTACACCTTC | CASRTDREFYGYTF
NA | NA | TRBJ2-7 | TRBV7-2 | TGTGCCAGCAGCTTAGCGGGCAGGGGAAGCTCCTACGAGCAGTACTTC | CASSLAGRGSSYEQYF
NA | NA | TRBJ1-1 | TRBV6-6 | TGTGCCAGCAGTTACGGGAGTTTCCAGAACACTGAAGCTTTCTTT | CASSYGSFQNTEAFF
NA | NA | TRBJ1-6 | TRBV18 | TGTGCCAGCTCACCGGAGAGCTCCTATAATTCACCCCTCCACTTT | CASSPESSYNSPLHF
NA | NA | TRBJ1-1 | TRBV11-2 | TGTGCCAGCAGCTTAGTGGCGGATACTGAAGCTTTCTTT | CASSLVADTEAFF
NA | NA | TRBJ1-2 | TRBV5-1 | TGCGCCAGCAGCTTCCCTGGGAGGGGCTATGGCTACACCTTC | CASSFPGRGYGYTF
NA | NA | TRBJ1-2 | TRBV25-1 | TGTGCCAGCAGTGCAGCTAACTATGGCTACACCTTC | CASSAANYGYTF
TRBD2 | NA | TRBJ2-3 | TRBV7-9 | TGTGCCAGCAGCCTTAGACTAGCGGGGGGTGGAGATACGCAGTATTTT | CASSLRLAGGGDTQYF
TRBD1 | NA | TRBJ2-7 | TRBV9 | TGTGCCAGCAGCGGGACAGGAGGCGAGCAGTACTTC | CASSGTGGEQYF
NA | NA | TRBJ2-7 | TRBV15 | TGTGCCACCAGCAGAGATCTCGGGCAACCCGGAGGCTTC | CATSRDLGQPGGF
TRBD2 | NA | TRBJ2-7 | TRBV27 | TGTGCCAGCAGACTAGCGGGGGCTGGGGACGAGCAGTACTTC | CASRLAGAGDEQYF
NA | NA | TRBJ2-3 | TRBV4-2 | TGTGCCAGCAGCCAAGGGGCAGGGACTAGCACAGATACGCAGTATTTT | CASSQGAGTSTDTQYF
NA | NA | TRBJ1-2 | TRBV5-1 | TGCGCAGTGCTTTCTGAGGACGGCGGGGGCTACACCTTC | CAVLSEDGGGYTF
TRBD2 | few | TRBJ2-1 | TRBV5-4 | TGTGCCAGCAGCTCACCGGGACTAGCGGGGGGAGGAGACAATGAGCAGTTCTTC | CASSSPGLAGGGDNEQFF
TRBD1 | NA | TRBJ1-3 | TRBV28 | TGTGCCAGCAGCCGACAGGGGAGCTCTGGAAACACCATATATTTT | CASSRQGSSGNTIYF
NA | NA | TRBJ2-5 | TRBV9 | TGTGCCAGCAGCCCGCGACAGTACCAAGAGACCCAGTACTTC | CASSPRQYQETQYF
TRBD1 | NA | TRBJ2-1 | TRBV9 | TGTGCCAGCAGCCCTCACCCCGGGACAGGGGGAAGCAATGAGCAGTTCTTC | CASSPHPGTGGSNEQFF
TRBD1 | NA | TRBJ1-1 | TRBV9 | TGTGCCAGCAGCTCAGGCGACAGGGTGCACACTGAAGCTTTCTTT | CASSSGDRVHTEAFF
TRBD2 | NA | TRBJ2-5 | TRBV28 | TGTGCCAGCAGTTTATACCTAGCGGGGGAAGAGACCCAGTACTTC | CASSLYLAGEETQYF
NA | NA | TRBJ2-2 | TRBV7-9 | TGTGCCAGCAGCGCGCAGGGGCGGGAGAATACCGGGGAGCTGTTTTTT | CASSAQGRENTGELFF
NA | NA | TRBJ2-5 | TRBV5-1 | TGCGCCAGCAGCTTGACACCGCCAGAGACCCAGTACTTC | CASSLTPPETQYF
TRBD1 | NA | TRBJ1-4 | TRBV5-1 | TGCGCCAGCAGCTCCTCCGGGACAGGGCGTTTAGAAAAACTGTTTTTT | CASSSSGTGRLEKLFF
TRBD2 | NA | TRBJ2-5 | TRBV5-1 | TGCGCCAGCAGCCCCCCGCGAGGGACTAGCGGGGGCCGGGGGGGAGAGACCCAGTACTTC | CASSPPRGTSGGRGGETQYF
NA | few | TRBJ1-5 | TRBV30 | TGTGCCTGGAGTGGGGACGGGGGGGGGTCTGGGTTCAATCAGCCCCAGCATTTT | CAWSGDGGGSGFNQPQHF
TRBD2 | once | TRBJ2-7 | TRBV18 | TGTGCCAGCTCACCCGGGGGGGGGACAAACTACGAGCAGTACTTC | CASSPGGGTNYEQYF
NA | few | TRBJ1-1 | TRBV2 | TGTGCCAGCAGTGGATTTGGCGGAATGAACACTGAAGCTTTCTTT | CASSGFGGMNTEAFF
TRBD2 | NA | TRBJ2-5 | TRBV6-1 | TGTGCCAGCAGGCCCCTGGGCGGGGGGGAAGAGACCCAGTACTTC | CASRPLGGGEETQYF
TRBD2 | NA | TRBJ2-7 | TRBV6-1 | TGTGCCAGCAGTGAAGCCTCGCTAGCGGGGGACCTCTACGAGCAGTACTTC | CASSEASLAGDLYEQYF
NA | NA | TRBJ1-5 | TRBV2 | TGTGCCAGCAGTGCCAGGGGAACTCCCCAGCATTTT | CASSARGTPQHF
NA | NA | TRBJ2-7 | TRBV4-1 | TGCGCCAGCAGCCAAGATAGCAGGGAAGGGGGCTTC | CASSQDSREGGF
TRBD2 | few | TRBJ2-7 | TRBV5-4 | TGTGCCAGCAGCCAAGTCGGACTAGCGGGGGACATATCCTACGAGCAGTACTTC | CASSQVGLAGDISYEQYF
NA | once | TRBJ1-1 | TRBV6-1 | TGTGCCAGCACCCCGGTCGGAGGGTACACTGAAGCTTTCTTT | CASTPVGGYTEAFF